The rows below give T cell receptor beta chains drawn from one sample of a study of cytomegalovirus exposure and HLA in healthy donors. TCRdb's table, derived via immunoSEQ multiplex PCR, lists solely in-frame clones and lacks some. The table records about 150,000 clones, about 70% of them present only once. Sequencing was performed on PBMCs. Receptors originate from a man between 18 and 29 years old in good health and CMV-seronegative. The CDR3 runs from the conserved cysteine through the conserved F or W. The D gene is left open where the match is weak. Not every row has a clone size; where given, it reads once, few, many or a size class.

>16|TRBJ2-1|NA|TRBV10-3|NA
CAISVGGPSSYNEQFF
TGTGCCATCAGTGTAGGCGGCCCTAGCTCCTACAATGAGCAGTTCTTC
>20|TRBJ2-5|NA|TRBV19|NA
CASSTFGAARNPEPQETQYF
TGTGCCAGTAGCACCTTTGGGGCGGCACGAAACCCCGAGCCCCAAGAGACCCAGTACTTC
>15|TRBJ1-1|once|TRBV2|NA
CASSLWGGANTEAFF
TGTGCCAGCTCGCTGTGGGGAGGGGCAAACACTGAAGCTTTCTTT
>13|TRBJ1-5|NA|TRBV19|NA
CASMETGNQPQHF
TGTGCCAGTATGGAGACCGGCAATCAGCCCCAGCATTTT
>14|TRBJ1-2|NA|TRBV7-9|NA
CASSLARPSYGYTF
TGTGCCAGCAGCTTAGCGAGGCCGAGCTATGGCTACACCTTC
>14|TRBJ2-1|NA|TRBV27|TRBD2
CASSSGTSGNEQFF
TGTGCCAGCAGTTCCGGGACTAGCGGTAATGAGCAGTTCTTC
>16|TRBJ2-3|NA|TRBV30|NA
CAWSVGSGGGTDTQYF
TGTGCCTGGAGTGTGGGCTCTGGCGGGGGCACAGATACGCAGTATTTT
>13|TRBJ1-2|NA|TRBV29-1|NA
CSVEGSETYGYTF
TGCAGCGTTGAAGGTTCGGAGACGTATGGCTACACCTTC
>13|TRBJ2-5|few|TRBV2|NA
CASRQGGEETQYF
TGTGCCAGCAGGCAGGGGGGAGAAGAGACCCAGTACTTC
>14|TRBJ2-1|NA|TRBV2|NA
CASSGRDRPYEQFF
TGTGCCAGCAGTGGCAGGGATCGCCCCTATGAGCAGTTCTTC
>15|TRBJ1-5|NA|TRBV28|NA
CASSYRHGPYPDQHF
TGTGCCAGCAGTTACAGGCACGGGCCGTATCCCGATCAGCATTTT
>13|TRBJ2-7|NA|TRBV4-3|NA
CASSHNTGNEQYF
TGCGCCAGCAGCCACAATACAGGGAACGAGCAGTACTTC
>14|TRBJ1-6|NA|TRBV28|TRBD1
CASSGQGAVAPLHF
TGTGCCAGCAGTGGACAGGGTGCAGTCGCACCCCTCCACTTT
>13|TRBJ1-1|NA|TRBV11-3|NA
CASSPGHFTEAFF
TGTGCCAGCAGCCCGGGACATTTCACTGAAGCTTTCTTT
>12|TRBJ1-2|few|TRBV2|NA
CASSGAGYGYTF
TGTGCCAGCAGTGGGGCAGGCTATGGCTACACCTTC
>16|TRBJ1-2|NA|TRBV4-2|NA
CASSRESGYRNYGYTF
TGTGCCAGCAGCCGAGAGTCAGGATACCGTAACTATGGCTACACCTTC
>17|TRBJ1-2|NA|TRBV27|TRBD1
CASSGRDRVGGLGGYTF
TGTGCCAGCAGTGGCCGGGACAGGGTAGGGGGACTTGGAGGCTACACCTTC
>14|TRBJ1-2|NA|TRBV19|NA
CASSKTVAGEGYTF
TGTGCCAGTAGTAAGACCGTCGCGGGGGAAGGCTACACCTTC
>14|TRBJ1-4|NA|TRBV18|TRBD1
CASAPGQGGEKLFF
TGTGCCAGCGCTCCGGGACAGGGGGGTGAAAAACTGTTTTTT
>15|TRBJ2-5|once|TRBV7-6|NA
CASSLGGGRRETQYF
TGTGCCAGCAGCTTAGGGGGGGGGCGCCGAGAGACCCAGTACTTC